This T cell receptor beta chain was captured in a study of blood T cells in healthy people across ages. Germline V gene lookup returns CDR1 SGHAT and CDR2 FQNNGV. Germline trimming cut 1 base from V and 5 bases from J; bases unmatched to any gene: 6. The CDR3 consists of 15 residues. With a J-beta primer mix and a sample-barcoded 5' primer, a second PCR ran about 7 to 12 cycles. MiXCR was run by TCRdb on the 5' RACE reads, yielding one entry per CDR3 protein. The sample shows 1,100,000 or so distinct CDR3 sequences, 45% of them seen only once. The sample comprised blood. The TCR originated in a woman aged 60-75 years in good health. V is TRBV11-2 and J is TRBJ2-3; TRBD2 matches at 7 bases. In nucleotides, the CDR3 is TGTGCCAGCAGCTTAGCCCGGGGAGGGAAAGATACGCAGTATTTT. Translation: CASSLARGGKDTQYF.